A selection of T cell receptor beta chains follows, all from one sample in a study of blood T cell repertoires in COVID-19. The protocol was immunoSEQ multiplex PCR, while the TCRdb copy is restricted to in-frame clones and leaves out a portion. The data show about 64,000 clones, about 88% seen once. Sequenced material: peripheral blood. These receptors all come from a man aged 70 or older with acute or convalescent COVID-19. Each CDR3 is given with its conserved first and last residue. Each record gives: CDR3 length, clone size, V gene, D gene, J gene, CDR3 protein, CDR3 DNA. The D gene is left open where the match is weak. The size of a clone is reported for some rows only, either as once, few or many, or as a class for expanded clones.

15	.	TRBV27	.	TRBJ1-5	CASSLSRVGNQPQHF	TGTGCCAGCAGTTTGTCGAGGGTCGGCAATCAGCCCCAGCATTTT
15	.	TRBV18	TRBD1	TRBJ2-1	CASSPGTGDYNEQFF	TGTGCCAGCTCACCCGGGACAGGGGACTACAATGAGCAGTTCTTC
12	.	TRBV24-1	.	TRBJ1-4	CATKDNNEKLFF	TGTGCCACCAAGGACAATAATGAAAAACTGTTTTTT
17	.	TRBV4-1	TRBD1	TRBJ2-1	CASSQVIGTGWKNEQFF	TGCGCCAGCAGCCAAGTTATCGGGACAGGGTGGAAAAATGAGCAGTTCTTC
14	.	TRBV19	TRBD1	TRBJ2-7	CASSGDRGRYEQYF	TGTGCCAGTAGTGGAGACAGGGGAAGATACGAGCAGTACTTC
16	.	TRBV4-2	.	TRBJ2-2	CASSQDGSARWGELFF	TGTGCCAGCAGCCAAGACGGTAGCGCGAGGTGGGGGGAGCTGTTTTTT
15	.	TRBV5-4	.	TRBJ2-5	CASSSERTNQETQYF	TGTGCCAGCAGCTCCGAGCGGACCAACCAAGAGACCCAGTACTTC
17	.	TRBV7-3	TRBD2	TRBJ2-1	CASSPVSSSGGAYEQFF	TGTGCCAGCAGCCCCGTATCTTCTAGCGGGGGGGCCTATGAGCAGTTCTTC
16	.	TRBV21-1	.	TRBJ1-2	CASRWRGQGAGYGYTF	TGTGCCAGCAGATGGAGAGGACAGGGGGCAGGTTATGGCTACACCTTC
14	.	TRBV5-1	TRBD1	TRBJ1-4	CASSKDRANEKLFF	TGCGCCAGCAGCAAGGACAGGGCCAATGAAAAACTGTTTTTT
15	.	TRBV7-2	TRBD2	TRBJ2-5	CASSLRLAGRETQYF	TGTGCCAGCAGCTTAAGGCTAGCGGGGCGGGAGACCCAGTACTTC
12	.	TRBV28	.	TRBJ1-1	CASSEENTEAFF	TGTGCCAGCAGTGAGGAGAACACTGAAGCTTTCTTT
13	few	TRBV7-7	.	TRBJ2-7	CASSETRVGEQYF	TGTGCCAGCAGCGAGACGAGGGTAGGCGAGCAGTACTTC
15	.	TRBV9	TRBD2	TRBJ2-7	CASSGSGGLNYEQYF	TGTGCCAGCAGCGGAAGCGGGGGACTTAACTACGAGCAGTACTTC
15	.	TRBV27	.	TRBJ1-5	CASSFPRSSNQPQHF	TGTGCCAGCAGTTTTCCCAGGTCTAGCAATCAGCCCCAGCATTTT
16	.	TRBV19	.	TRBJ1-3	CASTKWAADSGNTIYF	TGTGCCAGTACAAAGTGGGCCGCAGACTCTGGAAACACCATATATTTT
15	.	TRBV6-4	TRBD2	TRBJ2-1	CASSEEAGGYNEQFF	TGTGCCAGCAGTGAAGAAGCGGGGGGTTACAATGAGCAGTTCTTC
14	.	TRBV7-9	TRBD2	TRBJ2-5	CASSLLAGQETQYF	TGTGCCAGCAGCTTACTAGCGGGGCAAGAGACCCAGTACTTC
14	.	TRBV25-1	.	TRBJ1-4	CASSGRGLHEKLFF	TGTGCCAGCAGTGGAAGAGGGCTGCATGAAAAACTGTTTTTT
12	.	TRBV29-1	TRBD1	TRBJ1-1	CSTHRGASEAFF	TGCAGCACCCACAGGGGGGCCTCTGAAGCTTTCTTT
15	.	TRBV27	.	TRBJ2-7	CASSPAQERVWEQYF	TGTGCCAGCAGTCCAGCCCAGGAGAGGGTCTGGGAGCAGTACTTC
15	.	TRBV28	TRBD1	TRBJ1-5	CASSSPRTGNQPQHF	TGTGCCAGCAGTTCGCCTCGGACAGGAAATCAGCCCCAGCATTTT
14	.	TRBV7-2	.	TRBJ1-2	CASSVTRTHYGYTF	TGTGCCAGCAGCGTAACCAGGACACACTATGGCTACACCTTC
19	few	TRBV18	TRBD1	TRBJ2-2	CASSSLPTGTGVWAGELFF	TGTGCCAGCTCATCGCTACCTACCGGGACAGGGGTATGGGCCGGGGAGCTGTTTTTT
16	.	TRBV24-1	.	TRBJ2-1	CATSDRQVKNYNEQFF	TGTGCCACCAGTGATCGACAGGTCAAGAACTACAATGAGCAGTTCTTC